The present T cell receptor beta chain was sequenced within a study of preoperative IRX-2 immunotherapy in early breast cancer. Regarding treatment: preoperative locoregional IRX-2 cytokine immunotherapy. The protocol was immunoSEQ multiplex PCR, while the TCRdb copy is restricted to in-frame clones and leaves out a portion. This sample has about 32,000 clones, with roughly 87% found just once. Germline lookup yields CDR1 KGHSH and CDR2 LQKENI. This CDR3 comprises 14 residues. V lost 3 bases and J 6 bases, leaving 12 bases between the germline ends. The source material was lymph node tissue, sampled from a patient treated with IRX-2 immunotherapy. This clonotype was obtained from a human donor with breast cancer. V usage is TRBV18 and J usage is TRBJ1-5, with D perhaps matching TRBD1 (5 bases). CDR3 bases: TGTGCCAGCTCACCTGGGGGGGATCGTCAGCCCCAGCATTTT. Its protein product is CASSPGGDRQPQHF.